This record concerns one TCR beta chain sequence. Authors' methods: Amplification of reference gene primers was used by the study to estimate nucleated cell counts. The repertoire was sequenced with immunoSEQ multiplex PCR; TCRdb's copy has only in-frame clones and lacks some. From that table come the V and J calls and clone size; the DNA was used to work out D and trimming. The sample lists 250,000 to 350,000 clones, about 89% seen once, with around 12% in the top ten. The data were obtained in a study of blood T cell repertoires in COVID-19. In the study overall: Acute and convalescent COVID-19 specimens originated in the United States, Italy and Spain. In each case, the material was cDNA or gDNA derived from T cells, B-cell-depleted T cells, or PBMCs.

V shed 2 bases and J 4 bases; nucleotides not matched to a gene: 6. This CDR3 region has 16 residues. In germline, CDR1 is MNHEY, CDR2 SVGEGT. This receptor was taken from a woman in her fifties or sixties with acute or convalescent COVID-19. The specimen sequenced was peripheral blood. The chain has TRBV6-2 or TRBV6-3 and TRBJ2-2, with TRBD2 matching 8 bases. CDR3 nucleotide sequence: TGTGCCAGCAGTTACGAGAGCGGGAGAATCACCGGGGAGCTGTTTTTT. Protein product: CASSYESGRITGELFF.